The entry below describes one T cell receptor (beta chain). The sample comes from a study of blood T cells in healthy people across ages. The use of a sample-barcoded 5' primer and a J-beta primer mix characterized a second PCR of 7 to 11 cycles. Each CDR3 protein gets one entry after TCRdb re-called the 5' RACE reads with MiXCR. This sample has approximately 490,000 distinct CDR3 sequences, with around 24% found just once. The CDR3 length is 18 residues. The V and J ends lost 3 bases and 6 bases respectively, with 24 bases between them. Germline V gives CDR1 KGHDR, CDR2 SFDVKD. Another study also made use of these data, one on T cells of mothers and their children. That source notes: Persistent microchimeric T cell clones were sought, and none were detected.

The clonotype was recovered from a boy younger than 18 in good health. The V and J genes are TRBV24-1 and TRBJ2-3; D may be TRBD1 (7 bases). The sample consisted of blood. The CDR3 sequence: CATSDGTRQGLLLDTQYF. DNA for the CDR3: TGTGCCACCAGTGATGGGACCCGACAGGGACTCTTACTGGATACGCAGTATTTT.